The next 26 T cell receptor beta chains were all read from a single sample in a study of CD8 T cells in Susac syndrome. The authors reverse transcribed about 0.5 to 1 ug RNA with random hexamers. Each CDR3 protein is one row after TCRdb ran MiXCR on the immunoSEQ multiplex PCR reads. The data hold 150,000 to 200,000 distinct CDR3 sequences, with roughly 90% observed a single time. The material sequenced was CD4+ T cells from PBMCs. These receptors originate from a human donor with Susac syndrome.

V gene TRBV30 combines with J gene TRBJ2-2; 8 nucleotides line up with TRBD2. CDR3 size: 16 residues. Per the germline V gene, CDR1 is GTSNPN and CDR2 is SVGIG (reference sequence). V lost 3 bases and J lost 3; bases outside the gene matches: 9. For the CDR3, the DNA is TGTGCCTGGAGCGGGTTGGCGGGGGGAGACACCGGGGAGCTGTTTTTT. Translation gives CAWSGLAGGDTGELFF.

This chain uses TRBV29-1 with TRBJ2-1, with D possibly being TRBD2 (5 bases). V dropped 7 bases and J dropped 3 bases, with 10 bases sitting between them. CDR3 length: 12 amino acids. Per germline, CDR1 SQVTM and CDR2 ANQGSEA. The CDR3 region has the DNA TGCAGCGCCGAAGGACTCTACAATGAGCAGTTCTTC. Translating gives CSAEGLYNEQFF.

The J gene is TRBJ2-5, the V gene TRBV6-1, with unresolved D. Germline-derived CDR1 and CDR2 are MNHNS and SASEGT. The CDR3 has 16 residues. Trimming cost V 6 bases and J 1 base, with 18 bases left between them. CDR3 residues: CASSLQHTGSQETQYF. CDR3 sequence (DNA): TGTGCCAGCAGCCTCCAACATACCGGATCCCAAGAGACCCAGTACTTC.

The chain employs TRBV14 and TRBJ2-1; 15 bases are shared with TRBD2. The CDR3 contains 17 residues. J was trimmed by 7 bases and V by 2 bases; bases with no gene match: 6. CDR1 is SGHDN and CDR2 is FVKESK in the germline V gene. The DNA for the CDR3 is TGTGCCAGCAGCCAAAGGGCGGGACTAGCGGGAGGAAATGAGCAGTTCTTC. Amino acids: CASSQRAGLAGGNEQFF. Looking up the rest from reference TRBV14 and TRBJ2-1 gives the full variable domain: EAGVTQFPSHSVIEKGQTVTLRCDPISGHDNLYWYRRVMGKEIKFLLHFVKESKQDESGMPNNRFLAERTGGTYSTLKVQPAELEDSGVYFCASSQRAGLAGGNEQFFGPGTRLTVL.

This chain links TRBV25-1 with TRBJ1-2; D unresolved. In germline, CDR1 is MGHDK, CDR2 SYGVNS. The CDR3 is made up of 15 amino acids. Trimming pared 2 bases from V and 5 bases from J, leaving 15 bases between. CDR3 region: CASSEGPGKGYGYTF. DNA for the CDR3: TGTGCCAGCAGTGAAGGTCCGGGCAAGGGTTATGGCTACACCTTC.

The genes are TRBV4-1 and TRBJ2-3; 8 nucleotides agree with TRBD1. Germline values: CDR1 MGHRA, CDR2 YSYEKL. Losses at the gene ends were 1 base for V and 3 bases for J; bases not matched to a gene: 9. This CDR3 region has 17 residues. The CDR3 loop is CASSQAPQGAGTDTQYF. The DNA for the CDR3 is TGCGCCAGCAGCCAAGCCCCCCAGGGGGCTGGGACAGATACGCAGTATTTT.

This clonotype was seen a single time. The chain couples TRBV14 to TRBJ2-3; no firm D call. This CDR3 contains 13 residues. Germline CDR1 reads SGHDN; CDR2 reads FVKESK. V was shortened by 0 bases and J by 5 bases, with 6 bases between the two germline ends. DNA for the CDR3: TGTGCCAGCAGCCAAGATGGAAGAGATACGCAGTATTTT. Translated, it gives CASSQDGRDTQYF.

V is TRBV7-2 and J is TRBJ1-6; perhaps TRBD1 as D (5 bases). CDR1 is SGHTA, CDR2 FQGNSA, per germline. This CDR3 contains 15 residues. Trimming cost V 4 bases and J 6 bases, with 13 bases left between them. In DNA form, the CDR3 reads TGTGCCAGCAGCTCAGTTGGGGGTTTTAATTCACCCCTCCACTTT. It yields the protein CASSSVGGFNSPLHF.

This CDR3 is CASSLGQGDVTEQFF. The CDR3 region has the DNA TGTGCCAGCAGTTTAGGACAGGGAGATGTAACCGAGCAGTTCTTC. The V and J genes are TRBV28 and TRBJ2-1; 8 nucleotides agree with TRBD1. V lost 2 bases, J lost 10 bases, and 10 bases stayed unmatched. This CDR3 spans 15 amino acids. CDR1 MDHEN and CDR2 SYDVKM come from the germline V gene.

V and J are TRBV24-1 and TRBJ2-1; no reliable D call. Looked up from germline, CDR1 is KGHDR and CDR2 is SFDVKD. The V end lost 3 bases, the J end lost 6 bases, and 14 bases lay between the germline ends. The CDR3 has 15 amino acids. CDR3 DNA: TGTGCCACCAGTGATGGTCCTGTCGTCCGCAATGAGCAGTTCTTC. Translation gives CATSDGPVVRNEQFF.

This clonotype was detected once. The CDR3 protein is CASSLSASGGPTYEQYF. The CDR3 coding sequence is TGTGCCAGCAGTTTATCGGCTAGCGGGGGGCCCACCTACGAGCAGTACTTC. The chain employs TRBV12-3 or TRBV12-4 and TRBJ2-7; TRBD2 matches 11 bases. This CDR3 has 17 residues. The V gene end was trimmed by 2 bases and the J gene end by 2 bases; junction bases not matched to a gene: 8.

The V call is TRBV7-2, the J call TRBJ2-3; no reliable D call. CDR3 length: 15 amino acids. V gave up 2 bases and J gave up 4 bases, with 13 bases separating them. From germline, CDR1 is SGHTA and CDR2 FQGNSA. The CDR3 DNA is TGTGCCAGCAGCTTATCTGGAGACCACGCAGATACGCAGTATTTT. This translates into CASSLSGDHADTQYF.

The chain joins TRBV5-1 to TRBJ1-1; D remains ambiguous. The CDR3 has 15 residues. Germline CDR1 and CDR2: SGHRS and YFSETQ. Trimming took off 0 bases at V and 2 bases at J, with 11 bases between the two ends. The DNA for the CDR3 is TGCGCCAGCAGCTTGGTGTCGACCTCAAACACTGAAGCTTTCTTT. The encoded protein is CASSLVSTSNTEAFF.

CDR3 coding DNA: TGCGCCAGCAGCCAATCTGGAGCCTCTGGGGCCAACGTCCTGACTTTC. Residues: CASSQSGASGANVLTF. The V call is TRBV4-1, the J call TRBJ2-6; the D is unclear. The length of the CDR3 is 16 residues. Germline V gene lookup returns CDR1 MGHRA and CDR2 YSYEKL. V was shortened by 2 bases and J by 0 bases, with 8 bases between the two germline ends.

V usage is TRBV3-1 and J usage is TRBJ1-1; 12 positions match TRBD1. The CDR3 covers 13 residues. CDR1 is LGHDT and CDR2 is YNNKEL in the germline V gene (reference sequence). Trimming took 5 bases from V and 6 from J; bases not matched to a gene: 1. For the CDR3, the DNA is TGTGCCAGCAGCGGGGACAGGGGGCCTGAAGCTTTCTTT. It translates to CASSGDRGPEAFF.

The J gene is TRBJ2-1, the V gene TRBV2, with D maybe TRBD2 (5 bases). V shed 4 bases and J shed 7 bases, with 8 bases lying between them. The CDR3 is 12 amino acids. Germline CDR1 and CDR2: SNHLY and FYNNEI. This CDR3 reads CASSAPGNEQFF. The CDR3 nucleotides are TGTGCCAGCAGTGCCCCGGGGAATGAGCAGTTCTTC.

Here the CDR3 DNA reads TGCGCCAGCAGCCAAGGACAGGGTCAATCCTACGAGCAGTACTTC. Protein product: CASSQGQGQSYEQYF. The chain uses TRBV4-1 and TRBJ2-7; 7 positions agree with TRBD1. This CDR3 has 15 residues. Germline V CDR1 and CDR2: MGHRA, YSYEKL. The trim removed 1 base at V and 1 base at J, leaving 4 bases unmatched.

The chain uses TRBV5-1 and TRBJ2-5; 12 bases align to TRBD2. Germline V gene sequence: CDR1 SGHRS, CDR2 YFSETQ. Trimming at V came to 1 base and at J to 6 bases, leaving 4 bases not matched to a gene. The CDR3 extends over 15 amino acids. The CDR3 spells CASSLTSGGTKTQYF. The CDR3 region has the DNA TGCGCCAGCAGCTTGACTAGCGGGGGGACAAAGACCCAGTACTTC.

The chain uses TRBV9 and TRBJ2-3; D ambiguous. The CDR3 has 16 amino acids. CDR1 is SGDLS and CDR2 is YYNGEE in the germline V gene. V shed 0 bases and J shed 2 bases, with 13 bases lying between them. The CDR3 DNA sequence: TGTGCCAGCAGCGTAGAAGTACTAATCAACACAGATACGCAGTATTTT. It codes for CASSVEVLINTDTQYF.

This chain links TRBV4-2 with TRBJ2-7; D is unclear. Germline V gene data show CDR1 as LGHNA and CDR2 as YNFKEQ. Trimming removed 3 bases from V and 3 bases from J, with 9 bases in between. This CDR3 contains 13 residues. The CDR3: CASSHSFSYEQYF. As DNA, the CDR3 is TGTGCCAGCAGCCATTCGTTCAGCTACGAGCAGTACTTC.

The V call is TRBV15, the J call TRBJ1-1, with no clear D. CDR1 LNHNV and CDR2 YYDKDF come from the germline V gene (reference sequence). Deletions cut 2 bases from V and 3 bases from J, with 4 bases between. CDR3 length: 12 residues. The CDR3 region is CATSRQDTEAFF. CDR3 coding DNA: TGTGCCACCAGCAGACAGGACACTGAAGCTTTCTTT.

This clonotype was picked up one time. This chain links TRBV6-4 with TRBJ2-3; 9 nucleotides align to TRBD2. V was pared by 5 bases and J by 0 bases, with 15 bases of the junction left unmatched. This CDR3 is 19 amino acids long. Looked up from germline, CDR1 is MRHNA and CDR2 is SNTAGT. The CDR3 spells CASSRNPWLAGTSTDTQYF. In DNA, the CDR3 is TGTGCCAGCAGTAGAAATCCCTGGCTAGCGGGGACTAGCACAGATACGCAGTATTTT.

The rearrangement joins TRBV6-4 to TRBJ1-5; D is possibly TRBD1 (6 bases). V was cut by 7 bases and J by 0 bases, with 22 bases left in between. CDR1 MRHNA and CDR2 SNTAGT come from the germline V gene. There are 18 residues in the CDR3. In nucleotides, the CDR3 is TGTGCCAGCAATGGCGGACAGTCAAAGGGGTATAGCAATCAGCCCCAGCATTTT. This encodes CASNGGQSKGYSNQPQHF.

The chain links TRBV27 to TRBJ1-5; D is perhaps TRBD1 (6 bases). Germline CDR1 reads MNHEY; CDR2 reads SMNVEV (reference sequence). This CDR3 has 15 amino acids. Deletions cut 6 bases from V and 6 bases from J, with 18 bases between. The CDR3 loop reads CASRPTGSGSQPQHF. In DNA, the CDR3 is TGTGCCAGCAGGCCGACAGGCAGCGGGAGTCAGCCCCAGCATTTT.

V and J are TRBV5-6 and TRBJ2-7; no firm D call. With 0 bases removed from V and 5 bases from J, the gap between germline ends came to 15 bases. The CDR3 is made up of 15 amino acids. Germline CDR1 reads SGHDT; CDR2 reads YYEEEE. CDR3 in amino acids: CASSLEAPIIDEQYF. CDR3 DNA: TGTGCCAGCAGCTTGGAGGCCCCTATTATCGACGAGCAGTACTTC.

The rearrangement uses TRBV28 and TRBJ1-3; 8 bases are shared with TRBD1. V gave up 6 bases and J gave up 2 bases; unmatched junction bases: 9. CDR1 MDHEN and CDR2 SYDVKM come from the germline V gene. The CDR3 is 16 amino acids. CDR3 sequence reads: CASSPPGQATGNTIYF. The CDR3 DNA sequence: TGTGCCAGCAGCCCCCCGGGACAGGCGACTGGAAACACCATATATTTT.